This T cell receptor beta chain was profiled in a study of blood T cell repertoires in COVID-19. Study-wide background: PBMCs, B-cell-depleted T cells, or T cells provided the cDNA or gDNA that made up the material.

Original analysis: Amplification with reference gene primers provided the estimates of nucleated cell counts. Using immunoSEQ multiplex PCR, the repertoire was profiled, and TCRdb retains in-frame clones only, with some absent. From that table come the V and J calls and clone size; the DNA was used to work out D and trimming. This table has a few hundred thousand clones, approximately 77% appearing once. This CDR3 comprises 17 residues. CDR1 and CDR2 (germline): SGHRS, YFSETQ. V was clipped by 2 bases and J by 4 bases; unmatched bases: 11. This receptor was identified in a human donor with acute or convalescent COVID-19. The donor label of this sample is uncertain. The chain has TRBV5-1 and TRBJ1-2; 10 nucleotides match TRBD1. The sequenced sample was peripheral blood. The CDR3 region is CASSFLTGTGAPYGYTF. The CDR3 DNA is TGCGCCAGCAGCTTCCTGACGGGGACAGGGGCGCCCTATGGCTACACCTTC.